The 13 T cell receptor beta chains below all came from one sample that was sequenced in a study of T cell repertoires in ileal Crohn's disease. Repertoires were generated with immunoSEQ multiplex PCR, while TCRdb's copy carries only in-frame clones and drops some. Of more than 12,000 clones in the sample, roughly 78% are singletons; the top ten hold less than 20%. Source material: ileal tissue. These receptors originate from an adult with Crohn's disease.

The genes are TRBV9 and TRBJ2-5; 8 positions agree with TRBD2. Per the germline V gene, CDR1 is SGDLS and CDR2 is YYNGEE. The trim removed 4 bases at V and 4 bases at J, leaving 9 bases unmatched. The CDR3 runs to 15 residues. The CDR3 nucleotides are TGTGCCAGCAGCCGGACTAGCTTGGGACGAGAGACCCAGTACTTC. This sequence encodes CASSRTSLGRETQYF.

This chain uses TRBV25-1 with TRBJ2-7; 10 bases fit TRBD1. The CDR3 runs to 15 residues. Germline V CDR1 and CDR2: MGHDK, SYGVNS. Unmatched junction bases numbered 8, after V lost 7 bases and J lost 2 bases. The DNA of the CDR3 is TGTGCCAGCACCGTTCGACAGGGGGCGCCCTACGAGCAGTACTTC. Encoded protein: CASTVRQGAPYEQYF.

The CDR3 DNA reads TGTGCCAGCAGTAACCCTAACAGGGGCAAGAATCAGCCCCAGCATTTT. Its protein product is CASSNPNRGKNQPQHF. This chain joins TRBV6-6 and TRBJ1-5; 7 bases agree with TRBD1. This CDR3 has 16 residues. Germline V gene data show CDR1 as MNHNY and CDR2 as SVGAGI (reference sequence). The V gene end was trimmed by 5 bases and the J gene end by 4 bases; junction bases not matched to a gene: 11.

This clone was counted a few times. The chain couples TRBV9 to TRBJ2-2, with D maybe TRBD1 (5 bases). Germline-derived CDR1 and CDR2 are SGDLS and YYNGEE. This CDR3 spans 14 amino acids. V lost 8 bases and J 2 bases, leaving 13 bases between the germline ends. CDR3 coding DNA: TGTGCCAGTTCGAAGGGGTCAAACACCGGGGAGCTGTTTTTT. This encodes CASSKGSNTGELFF.

This clone was picked up one time. The rearrangement links TRBV5-1 to TRBJ2-7; unclear D gene. Trimming shortened V by 0 bases and J by 5 bases, and 12 bases separated the two germline ends. The CDR3 is made up of 14 amino acids. Looked up from germline, CDR1 is SGHRS and CDR2 is YFSETQ. For the CDR3, the DNA is TGCGCCAGCAGCTTGGGGAGAATTAAGGACGAGCAGTACTTC. It yields the protein CASSLGRIKDEQYF.

V gene TRBV27 combines with J gene TRBJ2-3, with D possibly matching TRBD1 (5 bases). V lost 3 bases and J 4 bases, leaving 8 bases between the germline ends. CDR1 and CDR2 (germline): MNHEY, SMNVEV (reference sequence). The CDR3 runs to 13 residues. The CDR3 region has the DNA TGTGCCAGCAGTTTCTTACAGGCAGATACGCAGTATTTT. This sequence encodes CASSFLQADTQYF.

The V gene is TRBV5-1, the J gene TRBJ2-1, with 13 positions matching TRBD2. Trimming took 7 bases from V and 7 from J; bases not matched to a gene: 8. Germline-derived CDR1 and CDR2 are SGHRS and YFSETQ. The CDR3 totals 15 residues. The CDR3 here is CASYPGTSGKNEQFF. The DNA for the CDR3 is TGCGCCAGCTACCCCGGGACTAGCGGGAAGAATGAGCAGTTCTTC. Looking up the rest from reference TRBV5-1 and TRBJ2-1 gives the full variable domain: KAGVTQTPRYLIKTRGQQVTLSCSPISGHRSVSWYQQTPGQGLQFLFEYFSETQRNKGNFPGRFSGRQFSNSRSEMNVSTLELGDSALYLCASYPGTSGKNEQFFGPGTRLTVL.

The chain is built from TRBV6-1 and TRBJ1-2; D call uncertain. Trimming removed 1 base at V and 4 bases at J, with 4 bases between. This CDR3 is 12 amino acids long. Germline assignment: CDR1 MNHNS and CDR2 SASEGT. For the CDR3, the DNA is TGTGCCAGCAGTGAAGTCCTCTATGGCTACACCTTC. It specifies CASSEVLYGYTF.

The chain carries TRBV6-1 and TRBJ2-1, with D unresolved. V was cut by 3 bases and J by 0 bases, with 9 bases left in between. Germline CDR1 and CDR2: MNHNS and SASEGT. The CDR3 loop spans 15 amino acids. CDR3 nucleotides: TGTGCCAGCAGTGAGATCTGGAGCTCCTACAATGAGCAGTTCTTC. Its protein is CASSEIWSSYNEQFF.

The rearrangement joins TRBV7-3 to TRBJ1-1, with D perhaps TRBD1 (6 bases). The CDR3 consists of 14 residues. V dropped 5 bases and J dropped 1 base, with 11 bases sitting between them. Germline V gene data show CDR1 as SGHTA and CDR2 as FQGTGA. The DNA for the CDR3 is TGTGCCAGCAGCAGGGGGGGACGGAACACTGAAGCTTTCTTT. Protein: CASSRGGRNTEAFF.

The gene calls are TRBV6-5 and TRBJ2-1; TRBD1 agrees at 9 bases. The CDR3 contains 16 residues. Germline V CDR1 and CDR2: MNHEY, SVGAGI. Losses at the gene ends were 2 bases for V and 1 base for J; bases not matched to a gene: 3. In DNA form, the CDR3 reads TGTGCCAGCAGTTACCGTGGGACAGGGTCCTACAATGAGCAGTTCTTC. As protein: CASSYRGTGSYNEQFF.

This sequence joins TRBV2 and TRBJ2-1, with 9 bases aligning to TRBD1. Trimming at V came to 5 bases and at J to 9 bases, leaving 11 bases not matched to a gene. The CDR3 extends over 15 amino acids. Germline CDR1 is SNHLY and CDR2 is FYNNEI. In DNA, the CDR3 is TGTGCCAGCAGTCCGGGACAGGGAAAATCAATTGAGCAGTTCTTC. This encodes CASSPGQGKSIEQFF.

V is TRBV6-5 and J is TRBJ1-5, with 7 nucleotides matching TRBD1. Germline CDR1 MNHEY, CDR2 SVGAGI. CDR3 length: 14 residues. V gave up 6 bases and J gave up 1 base; unmatched junction bases: 3. The CDR3 DNA follows: TGTGCCAGCAGCCACAGGGGCAGCAATCAGCCCCAGCATTTT. Residues: CASSHRGSNQPQHF.